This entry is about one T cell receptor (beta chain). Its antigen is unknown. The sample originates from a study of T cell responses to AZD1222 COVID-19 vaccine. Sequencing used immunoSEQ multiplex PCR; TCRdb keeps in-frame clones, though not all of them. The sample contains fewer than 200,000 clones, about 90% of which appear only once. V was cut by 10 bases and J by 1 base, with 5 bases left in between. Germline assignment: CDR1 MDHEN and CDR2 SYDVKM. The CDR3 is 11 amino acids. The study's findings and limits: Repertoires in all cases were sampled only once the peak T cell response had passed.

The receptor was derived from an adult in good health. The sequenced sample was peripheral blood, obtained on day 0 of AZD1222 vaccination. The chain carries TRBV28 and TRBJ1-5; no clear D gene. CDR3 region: CATQSNQPQHF. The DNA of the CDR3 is TGTGCCACCCAGAGCAATCAGCCCCAGCATTTT.